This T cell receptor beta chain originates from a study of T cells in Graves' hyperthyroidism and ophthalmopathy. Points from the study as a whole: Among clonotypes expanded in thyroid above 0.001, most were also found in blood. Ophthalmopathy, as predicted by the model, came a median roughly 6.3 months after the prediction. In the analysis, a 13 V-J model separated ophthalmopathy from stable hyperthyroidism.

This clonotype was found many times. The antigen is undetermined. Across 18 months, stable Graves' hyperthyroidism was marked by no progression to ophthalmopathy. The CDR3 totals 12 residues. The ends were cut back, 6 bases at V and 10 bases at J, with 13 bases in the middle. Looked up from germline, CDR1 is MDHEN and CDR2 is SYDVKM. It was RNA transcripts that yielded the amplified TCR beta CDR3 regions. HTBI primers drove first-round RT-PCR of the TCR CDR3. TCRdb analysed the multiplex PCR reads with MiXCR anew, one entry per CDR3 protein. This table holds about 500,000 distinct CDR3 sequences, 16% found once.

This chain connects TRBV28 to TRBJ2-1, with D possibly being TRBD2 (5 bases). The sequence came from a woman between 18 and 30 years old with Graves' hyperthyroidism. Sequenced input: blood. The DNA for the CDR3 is TGTGCCAGCAGCATCCCGGGGTACGAGCAGTTCTTC. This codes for CASSIPGYEQFF.